These 6 T cell receptor beta chains were all obtained from the same sample, sequenced in a study of OX40 agonist ivuxolimab in advanced cancers. Some clones are missing from TCRdb's copy, which holds only in-frame ones; the method was immunoSEQ multiplex PCR. The sample consists of under 75,000 clones, about 90% of them appearing once. Material: CD4+ or CD8+ T cells sorted from blood, obtained in a trial of the OX40 agonist ivuxolimab. Source of these receptors: an adult with an advanced solid tumor such as melanoma, head and neck, liver or kidney cancer.

This clone was picked up a small number of times. The chain has TRBV4-3 and TRBJ2-7; D is possibly TRBD1 or TRBD2 (5 bases each). The CDR3 covers 15 residues. V lost 1 base and J 0 bases, leaving 10 bases between the germline ends. Germline V lookup: CDR1 LGHNA, CDR2 YSLEER. DNA of the CDR3: TGCGCCAGCAGCCAAGGGAATGGGGGCTCCTACGAGCAGTACTTC. It codes for CASSQGNGGSYEQYF.

The gene calls are TRBV2 and TRBJ2-5; D not certain. CDR1 is SNHLY and CDR2 is FYNNEI in the germline V gene. The V end was cut by 2 bases, the J end by 0 bases, with 22 bases between. The length of the CDR3 is 19 residues. CDR3 nucleotide sequence: TGTGCCAGCAGTGAAACCCCTATCGGACGAGTACGGTACCAAGAGACCCAGTACTTC. It is translated as CASSETPIGRVRYQETQYF.

The V gene is TRBV28, the J gene TRBJ1-2, with 8 bases fitting TRBD1. This CDR3 contains 16 residues. V was pared by 2 bases and J by 2 bases, with 7 bases of the junction left unmatched. Germline lookup yields CDR1 MDHEN and CDR2 SYDVKM. CDR3 DNA: TGTGCCAGCAGTTTAGCCTTGGGACAGGAGAACTATGGCTACACCTTC. It codes for CASSLALGQENYGYTF.

This clone was seen once. The gene calls are TRBV11-2 and TRBJ2-7; 8 nucleotides agree with TRBD1. The CDR3 covers 16 residues. Germline values: CDR1 SGHAT, CDR2 FQNNGV. The ends lost 1 base at V and 4 bases at J; junction bases unmatched: 9. The CDR3 nucleotides are TGTGCCAGCAGCTTAGGGGTAGGGACAGGACTATACGAGCAGTACTTC. This encodes CASSLGVGTGLYEQYF.

V usage is TRBV7-9 and J usage is TRBJ2-1; D possibly corresponds to TRBD2 (6 bases). V was clipped by 1 base and J by 11 bases, with 18 bases between them. The CDR3 has 15 amino acids. CDR1 and CDR2 (germline): SEHNR, FQNEAQ (reference sequence). The CDR3 spells CASSLGGSGVFQQFF. CDR3 nucleotide sequence: TGTGCCAGCAGCTTAGGAGGTTCGGGAGTTTTCCAGCAGTTCTTC.

The genes are TRBV7-9 and TRBJ2-1; 10 bases are shared with TRBD1. With 5 bases clipped from V and 9 bases from J, the junction kept 7 bases outside the gene matches. In germline, CDR1 is SEHNR, CDR2 FQNEAQ (reference sequence). This CDR3 comprises 14 residues. In DNA, the CDR3 is TGTGCCAGCAGCGGGACAGGGGATGAGGGTGAGCAGTTCTTC. Translated: CASSGTGDEGEQFF.